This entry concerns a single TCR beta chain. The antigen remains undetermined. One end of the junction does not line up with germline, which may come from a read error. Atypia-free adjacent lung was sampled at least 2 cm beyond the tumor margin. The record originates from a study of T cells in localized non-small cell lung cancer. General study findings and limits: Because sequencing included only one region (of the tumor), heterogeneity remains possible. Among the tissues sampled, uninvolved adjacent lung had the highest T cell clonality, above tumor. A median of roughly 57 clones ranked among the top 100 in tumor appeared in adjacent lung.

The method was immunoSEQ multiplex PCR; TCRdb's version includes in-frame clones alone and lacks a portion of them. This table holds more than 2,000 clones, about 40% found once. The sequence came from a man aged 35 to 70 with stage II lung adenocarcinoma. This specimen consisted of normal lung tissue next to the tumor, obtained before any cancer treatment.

CDR3 nucleotides: TGCAGCGCCGTTCCCCCCGGGGGAGGCTATACCTTC. Translation gives CSAVPPGGGYTF. This rearrangement joins TRBV29-1 to TRBJ1-2, with D perhaps matching TRBD1 (5 bases). The germline gives CDR1 SQVTM, CDR2 ANQGSEA. CDR3 length equals 12 residues.